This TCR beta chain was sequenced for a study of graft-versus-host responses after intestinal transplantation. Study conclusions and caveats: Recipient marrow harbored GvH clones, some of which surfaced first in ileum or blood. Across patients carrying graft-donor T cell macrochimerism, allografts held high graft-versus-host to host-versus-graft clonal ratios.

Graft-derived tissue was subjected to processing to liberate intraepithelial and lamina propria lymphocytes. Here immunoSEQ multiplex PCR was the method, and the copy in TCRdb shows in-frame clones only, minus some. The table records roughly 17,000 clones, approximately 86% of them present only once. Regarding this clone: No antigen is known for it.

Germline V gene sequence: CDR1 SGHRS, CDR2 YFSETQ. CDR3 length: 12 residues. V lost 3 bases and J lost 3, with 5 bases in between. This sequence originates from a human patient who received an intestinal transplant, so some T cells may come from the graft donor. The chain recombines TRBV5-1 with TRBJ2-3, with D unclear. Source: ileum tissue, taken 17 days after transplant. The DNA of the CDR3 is TGCGCCAGCAGCTCTCCAACAGATACGCAGTATTTT. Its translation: CASSSPTDTQYF. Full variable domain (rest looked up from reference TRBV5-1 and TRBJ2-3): KAGVTQTPRYLIKTRGQQVTLSCSPISGHRSVSWYQQTPGQGLQFLFEYFSETQRNKGNFPGRFSGRQFSNSRSEMNVSTLELGDSALYLCASSSPTDTQYFGPGTRLTVL.